This note documents a single TCR beta chain sequence. These data come from a study of blood T cell repertoires in COVID-19. Here immunoSEQ multiplex PCR was the method, and the copy in TCRdb shows in-frame clones only, minus some. The sample contains around 130,000 clones, 60% to 85% of which appear only once. Trimming shortened V by 2 bases and J by 4 bases, and 8 bases separated the two germline ends. The germline V gene has CDR1 MNHEY and CDR2 SMNVEV (reference sequence). CDR3 length equals 13 residues. The genes are TRBV27 and TRBJ1-2; possible D gene TRBD1, 5 bases. Sequencing was carried out using peripheral blood. The clonotype comes from a man in his forties or fifties with acute or convalescent COVID-19. Here the CDR3 DNA reads TGTGCCAGCAGTTTACTCGGGGGCTATGGCTACACCTTC. Encoded protein: CASSLLGGYGYTF.